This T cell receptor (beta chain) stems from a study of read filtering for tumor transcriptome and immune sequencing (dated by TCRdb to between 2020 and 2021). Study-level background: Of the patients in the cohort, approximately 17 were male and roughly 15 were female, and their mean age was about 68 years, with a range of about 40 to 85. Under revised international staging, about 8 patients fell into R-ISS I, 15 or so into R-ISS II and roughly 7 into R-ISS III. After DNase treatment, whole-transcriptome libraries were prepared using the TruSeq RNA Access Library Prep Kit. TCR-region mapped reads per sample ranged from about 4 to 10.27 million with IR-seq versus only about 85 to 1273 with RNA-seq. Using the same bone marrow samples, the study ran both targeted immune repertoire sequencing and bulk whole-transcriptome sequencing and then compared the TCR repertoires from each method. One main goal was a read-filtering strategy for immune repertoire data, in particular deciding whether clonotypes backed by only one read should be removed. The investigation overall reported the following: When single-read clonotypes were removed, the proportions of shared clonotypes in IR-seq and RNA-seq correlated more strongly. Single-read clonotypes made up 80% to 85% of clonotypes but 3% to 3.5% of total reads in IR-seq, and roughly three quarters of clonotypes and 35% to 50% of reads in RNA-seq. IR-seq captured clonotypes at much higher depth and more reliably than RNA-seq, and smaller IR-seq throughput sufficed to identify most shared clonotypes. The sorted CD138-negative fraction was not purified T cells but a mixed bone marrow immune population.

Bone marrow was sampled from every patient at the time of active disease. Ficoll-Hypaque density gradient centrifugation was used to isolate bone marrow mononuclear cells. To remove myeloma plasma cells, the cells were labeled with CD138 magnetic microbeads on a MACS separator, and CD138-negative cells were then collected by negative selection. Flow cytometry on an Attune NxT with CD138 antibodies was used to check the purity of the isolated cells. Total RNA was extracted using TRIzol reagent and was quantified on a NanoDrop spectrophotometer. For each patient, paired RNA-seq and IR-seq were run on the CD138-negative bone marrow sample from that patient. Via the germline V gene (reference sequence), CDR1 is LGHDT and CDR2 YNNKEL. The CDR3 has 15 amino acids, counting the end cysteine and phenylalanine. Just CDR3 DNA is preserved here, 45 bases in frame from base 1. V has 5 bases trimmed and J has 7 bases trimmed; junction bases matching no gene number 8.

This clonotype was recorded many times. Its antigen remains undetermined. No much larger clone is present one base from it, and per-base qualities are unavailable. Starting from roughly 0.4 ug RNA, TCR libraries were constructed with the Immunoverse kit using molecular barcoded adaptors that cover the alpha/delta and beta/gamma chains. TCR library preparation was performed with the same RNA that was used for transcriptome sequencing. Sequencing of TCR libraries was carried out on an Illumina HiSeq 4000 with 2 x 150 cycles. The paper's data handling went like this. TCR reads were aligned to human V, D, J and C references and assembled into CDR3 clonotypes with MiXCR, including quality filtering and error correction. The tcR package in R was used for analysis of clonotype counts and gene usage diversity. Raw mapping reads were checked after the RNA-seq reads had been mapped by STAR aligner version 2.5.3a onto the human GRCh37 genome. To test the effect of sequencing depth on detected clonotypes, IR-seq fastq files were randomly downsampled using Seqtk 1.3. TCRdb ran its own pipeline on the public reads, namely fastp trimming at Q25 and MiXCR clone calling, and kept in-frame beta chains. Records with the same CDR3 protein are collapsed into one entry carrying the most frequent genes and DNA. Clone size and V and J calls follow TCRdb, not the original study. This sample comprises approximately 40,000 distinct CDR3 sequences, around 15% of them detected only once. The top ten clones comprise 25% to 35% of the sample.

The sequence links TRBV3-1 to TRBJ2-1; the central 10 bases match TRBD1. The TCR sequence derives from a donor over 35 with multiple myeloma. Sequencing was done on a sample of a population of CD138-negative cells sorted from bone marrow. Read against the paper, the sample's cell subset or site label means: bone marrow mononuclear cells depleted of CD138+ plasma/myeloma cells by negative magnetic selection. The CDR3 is CASSARQGARNEQFF. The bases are TGTGCCAGCAGCGCCCGACAGGGGGCTAGGAATGAGCAGTTCTTC.